This T cell receptor beta chain was recovered during a study of cytomegalovirus exposure and HLA in healthy donors. Study overall: Of all 400 or so donors who were genotyped, 70% to 85% belonged to the Caucasian-associated ancestry cluster. Overall study findings and caveats: According to a later analysis, most TCR beta chains associated with CMV appeared HLA-restricted. A later analysis found common viral pathogens apparently linked to several of the most significant clusters. Overall, approximately 150 TCR beta chains were annotated as cytomegalovirus-associated.

With 60 Vbeta and 13 Jbeta primers, the PCR was carried out. Only in-frame clones appear in the TCRdb table, and some are missing; sequencing was by immunoSEQ multiplex PCR. The table shows fewer than 250,000 clones, with around four fifths occurring only once. The CDR3 runs 14 residues. Unmatched junction bases numbered 8, after V lost 5 bases and J lost 7 bases. The V gene's germline CDR1 is LGHNT and CDR2 FRNRAP. To note about this clone: The antigen remains unidentified.

The receptor was derived from a woman aged 45-59 years in good health and CMV-seropositive. The sample consisted of PBMCs. This chain links TRBV12-5 with TRBJ2-1; 7 bases line up with TRBD1. CDR3 DNA sequence: TGTGCTAGTGGTCGCTCAGGGGGTCTAAATGAGCAGTTCTTC. Translation: CASGRSGGLNEQFF.